One sample yielded the 24 T cell receptor beta chains listed below, sequenced in a study of CD8 T cells in Susac syndrome. With random hexamers, reverse transcription was performed on roughly 0.45 to 1 ug of RNA. TCRdb passed the immunoSEQ multiplex PCR reads through MiXCR, listing each CDR3 protein once. The repertoire includes around 80,000 distinct CDR3 sequences, about 93% of them detected once, and roughly 0.45% sits in the top ten. Sequenced sample: CD8+ T cells from PBMCs. These receptors were taken from a human donor with Susac syndrome.

V is TRBV29-1 and J is TRBJ1-2, with D maybe TRBD1 (5 bases). The V gene's germline CDR1 is SQVTM and CDR2 ANQGSEA. V was trimmed by 3 bases and J by 0 bases, leaving 14 bases between them. The CDR3 runs to 15 residues. The CDR3 spells CSVEVGDGANYGYTF. The CDR3, as DNA: TGCAGCGTTGAGGTCGGGGACGGCGCTAACTATGGCTACACCTTC.

This chain links TRBV3-1 with TRBJ2-1; no clear D. With 1 base removed from V and 9 bases from J, the gap between germline ends came to 4 bases. Per the germline V gene, CDR1 is LGHDT and CDR2 is YNNKEL (reference sequence). The CDR3 runs to 11 residues. CDR3 bases: TGTGCCAGCAGCCAAGTTAGTGAGCAGTTCTTC. Translation gives CASSQVSEQFF.

The rearrangement joins TRBV9 to TRBJ1-1, with D maybe TRBD1 (6 bases). CDR3 length equals 16 residues. Germline CDR1 SGDLS, CDR2 YYNGEE. V lost 0 bases to trimming and J lost 7 bases, with 19 bases between them. As DNA, the CDR3 is TGTGCCAGCAGCGTAGCCCCAGAAAACAGGGCGCTTGAAGCTTTCTTT. Translating it yields CASSVAPENRALEAFF. The complete variable domain, with remaining parts taken from reference TRBV9 and TRBJ1-1, reads DSGVTQTPKHLITATGQRVTLRCSPRSGDLSVYWYQQSLDQGLQFLIQYYNGEERAKGNILERFSAQQFPDLHSELNLSSLELGDSALYFCASSVAPENRALEAFFGQGTRLTVV.

The V gene is TRBV20-1, the J gene TRBJ2-7; 7 bases fit TRBD2. Per germline, CDR1 DFQATT and CDR2 SNEGSKA (reference sequence). Losses at the gene ends were 6 bases for V and 4 bases for J; bases not matched to a gene: 6. This CDR3 is 12 amino acids long. CDR3 loop: CSAGRELYEQYF. The CDR3 region has the DNA TGCAGTGCGGGGCGGGAGTTATACGAGCAGTACTTC.

This chain joins TRBV9 and TRBJ2-1, with 7 bases identical to TRBD1. CDR3 length equals 12 residues. The J segment lost 8 bases and the V segment lost 3 bases, leaving 2 bases of the junction unmatched. Germline loops: CDR1 SGDLS, CDR2 YYNGEE. CDR3 amino acids: CASSGQGYEQFF. In nucleotides, the CDR3 is TGTGCCAGCAGCGGACAGGGCTATGAGCAGTTCTTC.

The chain joins TRBV18 to TRBJ2-3; a possible D gene is TRBD1 (5 bases). Looked up from germline, CDR1 is KGHSH and CDR2 is LQKENI. V dropped 1 base and J dropped 2 bases, with 10 bases sitting between them. The CDR3 contains 15 residues. In nucleotides, the CDR3 is TGTGCCAGCTCACCACGGGGCCCGATCACAGATACGCAGTATTTT. Translation gives CASSPRGPITDTQYF.

This chain connects TRBV20-1 to TRBJ1-2; D gene ambiguous. CDR1 DFQATT and CDR2 SNEGSKA come from the germline V gene (reference sequence). V gave up 3 bases and J gave up 0 bases, with 14 bases separating them. The CDR3 sequence is 15 residues long. CDR3 residues: CSASMRQETNYGYTF. CDR3 bases: TGCAGTGCTAGTATGAGGCAGGAAACTAACTATGGCTACACCTTC.

The V gene is TRBV3-1, the J gene TRBJ2-1; 7 nucleotides align to TRBD1. The germline CDR1 and CDR2 sequences are LGHDT and YNNKEL (reference sequence). Germline trimming cut 3 bases from V and 0 bases from J; bases unmatched to any gene: 5. CDR3 length: 16 residues. The CDR3 reads CASSHGQGDSYNEQFF. The CDR3 coding sequence is TGTGCCAGCAGCCATGGGCAGGGGGACTCCTACAATGAGCAGTTCTTC.

V gene TRBV18 combines with J gene TRBJ2-7, with 8 bases lining up with TRBD2. Trimming cost V 0 bases and J 5 bases; bases outside gene matches: 9. Germline lookup yields CDR1 KGHSH and CDR2 LQKENI. The CDR3 runs 16 residues. Here the CDR3 DNA reads TGTGCCAGCTCACCACCGCCCGGGAGGGCCCCTCACGAGCAGTACTTC. Its protein product is CASSPPPGRAPHEQYF.

The genes are TRBV5-1 and TRBJ1-2; possibly TRBD1 for D (6 bases). V dropped 0 bases and J dropped 6 bases, with 15 bases sitting between them. CDR1 and CDR2 (germline): SGHRS, YFSETQ. There are 15 residues in the CDR3. CDR3 loop: CASSLEGGSGNGYTF. The CDR3 DNA reads as TGCGCCAGCAGCTTGGAAGGGGGAAGTGGTAATGGCTACACCTTC.

The chain employs TRBV9 and TRBJ2-3; tentative D call: TRBD1 (6 bases). Germline values: CDR1 SGDLS, CDR2 YYNGEE. V lost 6 bases and J 3 bases, leaving 8 bases between the germline ends. CDR3 length: 12 amino acids. CDR3 loop: CASTGTTDTQYF. CDR3 DNA: TGTGCCAGCACCGGGACAACAGATACGCAGTATTTT.

The chain has TRBV13 and TRBJ2-1; 7 positions agree with TRBD1. V shed 5 bases and J 5 bases; nucleotides not matched to a gene: 12. The CDR3 is 16 amino acids. Germline lookup yields CDR1 PRHDT and CDR2 FYEKMQ (reference sequence). The CDR3 protein is CASSPDNSGTDNEQFF. The CDR3 region has the DNA TGTGCCAGCAGCCCTGATAACTCCGGGACAGACAATGAGCAGTTCTTC.

The chain is built from TRBV4-3 and TRBJ2-3, with D unresolved. Germline V gives CDR1 LGHNA, CDR2 YSLEER. V lost 0 bases and J lost 2, with 9 bases in between. This CDR3 has 15 residues. CDR3 sequence reads: CASSQDRSPTDTQYF. CDR3 bases: TGCGCCAGCAGCCAAGACAGGAGTCCCACAGATACGCAGTATTTT.

This rearrangement joins TRBV27 to TRBJ2-7; 9 bases fit TRBD1. V dropped 6 bases and J dropped 2; count of bases not matched to a gene: 8. The CDR3 is 15 residues long. CDR1 MNHEY and CDR2 SMNVEV come from the germline V gene (reference sequence). The DNA for the CDR3 is TGTGCCAGCAGCTGGGTCGGGACAGGGCCCTACGAGCAGTACTTC. Protein: CASSWVGTGPYEQYF.

The chain carries TRBV11-2 and TRBJ2-7, with D maybe TRBD2 (6 bases). This CDR3 has 15 amino acids. Per the germline V gene, CDR1 is SGHAT and CDR2 is FQNNGV. Trimming took 1 base from V and 7 from J, leaving 17 bases between them. The CDR3 loop reads CASSLGPSALGEQYF. The DNA of the CDR3 is TGTGCCAGCAGCTTAGGTCCTAGCGCCTTAGGGGAGCAGTACTTC.

V gene TRBV5-4 combines with J gene TRBJ2-3; D ambiguous. The CDR3 loop spans 15 amino acids. The V end lost 0 bases, the J end lost 8 bases, and 16 bases lay between the germline ends. Germline-derived CDR1 and CDR2 are SGHNT and YYREEE (reference sequence). In nucleotides, the CDR3 is TGTGCCAGCAGCTTGGGCCTAGGCGATCCCCCTACGCAGTATTTT. Its translation: CASSLGLGDPPTQYF.

The V and J genes are TRBV23-1 and TRBJ1-2; D might be TRBD1 (6 bases). TRBV23-1 belongs to the ORF category, with a function that is uncertain. The CDR3 sequence is 14 residues long. V was cut by 6 bases and J by 3 bases, with 14 bases left in between. CDR3 sequence reads: CASSLDEGDYGYTF. The DNA for the CDR3 is TGCGCCAGCAGCTTAGACGAGGGGGACTATGGCTACACCTTC.

The V call is TRBV10-3, the J call TRBJ1-4; D unclear. Germline CDR1 and CDR2: ENHRY and SYGVKD. The ends were cut back, 0 bases at V and 3 bases at J, with 11 bases in the middle. This CDR3 comprises 16 residues. The CDR3: CAISESLGIANEKLFF. The CDR3 nucleotides are TGTGCCATCAGTGAGTCGTTGGGGATAGCTAATGAAAAACTGTTTTTT.

Only one count was recorded for this clonotype. The chain couples TRBV5-1 to TRBJ2-1; D is unresolved. V lost 0 bases and J 4 bases, leaving 5 bases between the germline ends. The V gene's germline CDR1 is SGHRS and CDR2 YFSETQ. CDR3 length: 13 amino acids. CDR3 amino acids: CASSLEQYNEQFF. The DNA of the CDR3 is TGCGCCAGCAGCTTGGAACAATACAATGAGCAGTTCTTC. Drawing the rest from reference TRBV5-1 and TRBJ2-1, the complete variable domain is KAGVTQTPRYLIKTRGQQVTLSCSPISGHRSVSWYQQTPGQGLQFLFEYFSETQRNKGNFPGRFSGRQFSNSRSEMNVSTLELGDSALYLCASSLEQYNEQFFGPGTRLTVL.

The chain joins TRBV3-1 to TRBJ2-1, with 11 bases aligning to TRBD2. Germline loops: CDR1 LGHDT, CDR2 YNNKEL (reference sequence). V shed 1 base, J shed 7 bases, and the junction held 3 bases outside the gene matches. The CDR3 runs 15 residues. CDR3 nucleotides: TGTGCCAGCAGCCAAGGGTCTAGCGGGAGGAATGAGCAGTTCTTC. Amino acid sequence: CASSQGSSGRNEQFF.

DNA for the CDR3: TGTGCCAGCAGCTCAAAGCGGGCCCAAGAGACCCAGTACTTC. Residues: CASSSKRAQETQYF. The chain is built from TRBV11-2 and TRBJ2-5, with D possibly matching TRBD2 (6 bases). Looked up from germline, CDR1 is SGHAT and CDR2 is FQNNGV. The CDR3 runs 14 residues. The V end lost 4 bases, the J end lost 1 base, and 10 bases lay between the germline ends.

The chain recombines TRBV27 with TRBJ2-5; the D gene is possibly TRBD2 (6 bases). This CDR3 region has 13 residues. V dropped 10 bases and J dropped 5 bases, with 17 bases sitting between them. Germline loops: CDR1 MNHEY, CDR2 SMNVEV (reference sequence). The CDR3 DNA is TGTGCCACCCTAGCGTCAAACGGGGAGACCCAGTACTTC. Residues: CATLASNGETQYF.

This sequence joins TRBV7-6 and TRBJ2-7; D gene ambiguous. This CDR3 is 14 amino acids long. Per germline, CDR1 SGHVS and CDR2 FNYEAQ. V lost 1 base and J lost 1, with 8 bases in between. The CDR3 nucleotides read TGTGCCAGCAGCTTAGAGACGGAGTCCTACGAGCAGTACTTC. Translating gives CASSLETESYEQYF. Complete variable domain (other parts from reference TRBV7-6 and TRBJ2-7): GAGVSQSPRYKVTKRGQDVALRCDPISGHVSLYWYRQALGQGPEFLTYFNYEAQQDKSGLPNDRFSAERPEGSISTLTIQRTEQRDSAMYRCASSLETESYEQYFGPGTRLTVT.

This clonotype has only a few counts. The J gene is TRBJ1-5, the V gene TRBV19; D is unclear. Trimming took off 5 bases at V and 2 bases at J, with 10 bases between the two ends. This CDR3 contains 14 residues. Germline V gives CDR1 LNHDA, CDR2 SQIVND (reference sequence). This chain's CDR3 is CASSVGDGNQPQHF. CDR3 nucleotides: TGTGCCAGTAGTGTGGGTGATGGCAATCAGCCCCAGCATTTT.